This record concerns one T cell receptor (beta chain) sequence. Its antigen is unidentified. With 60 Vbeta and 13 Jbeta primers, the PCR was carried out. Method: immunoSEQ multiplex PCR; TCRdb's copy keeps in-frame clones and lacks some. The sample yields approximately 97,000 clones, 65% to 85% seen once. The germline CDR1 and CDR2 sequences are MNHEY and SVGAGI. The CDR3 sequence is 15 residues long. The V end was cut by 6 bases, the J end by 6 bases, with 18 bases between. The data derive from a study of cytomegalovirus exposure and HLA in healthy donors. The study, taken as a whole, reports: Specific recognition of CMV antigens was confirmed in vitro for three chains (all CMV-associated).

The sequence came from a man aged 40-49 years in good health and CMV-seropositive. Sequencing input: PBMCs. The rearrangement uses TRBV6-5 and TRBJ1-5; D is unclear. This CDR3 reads CASRTGQKRAQPQHF. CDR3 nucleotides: TGTGCCAGCAGGACGGGTCAAAAGCGAGCTCAGCCCCAGCATTTT.